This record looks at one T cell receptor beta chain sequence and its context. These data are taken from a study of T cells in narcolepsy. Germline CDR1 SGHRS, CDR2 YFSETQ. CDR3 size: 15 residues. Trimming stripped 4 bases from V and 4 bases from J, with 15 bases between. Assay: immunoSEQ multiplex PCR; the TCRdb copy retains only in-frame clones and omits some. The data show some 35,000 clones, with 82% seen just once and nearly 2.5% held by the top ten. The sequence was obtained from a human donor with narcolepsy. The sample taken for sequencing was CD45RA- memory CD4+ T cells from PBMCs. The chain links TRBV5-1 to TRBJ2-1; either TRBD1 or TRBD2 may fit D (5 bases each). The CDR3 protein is CASSRDPQEYNEQFF. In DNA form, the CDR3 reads TGCGCCAGCAGCAGGGACCCCCAGGAGTACAATGAGCAGTTCTTC.